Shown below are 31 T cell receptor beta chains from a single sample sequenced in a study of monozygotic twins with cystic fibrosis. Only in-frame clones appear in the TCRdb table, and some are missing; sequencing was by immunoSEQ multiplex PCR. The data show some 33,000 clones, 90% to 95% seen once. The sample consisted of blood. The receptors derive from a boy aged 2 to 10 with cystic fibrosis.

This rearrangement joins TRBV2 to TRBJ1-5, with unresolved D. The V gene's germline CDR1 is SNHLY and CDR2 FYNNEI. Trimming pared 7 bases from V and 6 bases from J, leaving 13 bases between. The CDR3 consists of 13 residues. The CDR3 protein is CASTTERSQPQHF. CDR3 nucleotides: TGTGCCAGCACCACGGAACGAAGTCAGCCCCAGCATTTT.

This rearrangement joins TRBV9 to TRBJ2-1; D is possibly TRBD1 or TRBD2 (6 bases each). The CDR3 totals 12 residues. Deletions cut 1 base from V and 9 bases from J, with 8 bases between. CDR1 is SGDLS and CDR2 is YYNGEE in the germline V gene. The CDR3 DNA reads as TGTGCCAGCAGCGTACGGGGGCTTGAGCAGTTCTTC. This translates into CASSVRGLEQFF.

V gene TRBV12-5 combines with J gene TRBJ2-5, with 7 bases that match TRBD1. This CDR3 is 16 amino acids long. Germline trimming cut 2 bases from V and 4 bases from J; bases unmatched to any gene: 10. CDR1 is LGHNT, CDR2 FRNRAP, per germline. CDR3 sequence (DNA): TGTGCTAGTGGTTTGACAGAGACAGGGTTGGGAGAGACCCAGTACTTC. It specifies CASGLTETGLGETQYF.

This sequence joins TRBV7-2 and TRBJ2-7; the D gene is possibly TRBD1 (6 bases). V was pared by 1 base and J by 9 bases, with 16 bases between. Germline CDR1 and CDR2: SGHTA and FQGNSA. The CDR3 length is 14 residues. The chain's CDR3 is CASSLDPGTWRQYF. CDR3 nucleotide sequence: TGTGCCAGCAGCTTAGATCCCGGGACATGGAGGCAGTACTTC.

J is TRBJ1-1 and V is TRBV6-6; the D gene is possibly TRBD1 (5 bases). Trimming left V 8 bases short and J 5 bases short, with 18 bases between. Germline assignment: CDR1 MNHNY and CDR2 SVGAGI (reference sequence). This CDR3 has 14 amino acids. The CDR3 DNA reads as TGTGCCAGCTACAGGATGGGTTGGGGTACTGAAGCTTTCTTT. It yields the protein CASYRMGWGTEAFF.

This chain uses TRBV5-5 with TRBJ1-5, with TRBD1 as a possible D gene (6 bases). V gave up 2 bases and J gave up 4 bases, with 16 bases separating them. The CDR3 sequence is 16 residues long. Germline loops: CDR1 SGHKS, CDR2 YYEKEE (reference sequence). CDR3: CASSFSPRGINQPQHF. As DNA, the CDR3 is TGTGCCAGCAGCTTTTCCCCAAGGGGGATTAATCAGCCCCAGCATTTT.

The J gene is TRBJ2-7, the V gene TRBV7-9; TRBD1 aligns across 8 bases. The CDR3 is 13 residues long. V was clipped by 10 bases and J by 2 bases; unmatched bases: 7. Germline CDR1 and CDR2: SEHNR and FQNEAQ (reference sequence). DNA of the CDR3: TGTGCCACCACGGGACAGGTGCCCTACGAGCAGTACTTC. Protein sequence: CATTGQVPYEQYF.

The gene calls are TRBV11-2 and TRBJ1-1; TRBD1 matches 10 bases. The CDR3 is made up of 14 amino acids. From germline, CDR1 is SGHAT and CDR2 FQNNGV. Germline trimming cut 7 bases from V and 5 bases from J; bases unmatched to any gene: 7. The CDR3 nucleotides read TGTGCCAGCATCCCGACAGGGGGCCGGACTGAAGCTTTCTTT. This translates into CASIPTGGRTEAFF.

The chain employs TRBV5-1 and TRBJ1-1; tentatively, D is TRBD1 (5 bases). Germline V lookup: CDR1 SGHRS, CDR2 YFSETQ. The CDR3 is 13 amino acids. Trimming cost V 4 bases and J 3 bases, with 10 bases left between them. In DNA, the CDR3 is TGCGCCAGCAGCGGACCAGGGTACACTGAAGCTTTCTTT. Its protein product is CASSGPGYTEAFF.

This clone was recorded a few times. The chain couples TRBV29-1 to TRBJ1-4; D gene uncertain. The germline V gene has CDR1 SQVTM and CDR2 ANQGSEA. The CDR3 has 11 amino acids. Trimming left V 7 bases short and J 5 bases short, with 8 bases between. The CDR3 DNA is TGCAGCGCCACAGCGAATGAAAAACTGTTTTTT. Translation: CSATANEKLFF.

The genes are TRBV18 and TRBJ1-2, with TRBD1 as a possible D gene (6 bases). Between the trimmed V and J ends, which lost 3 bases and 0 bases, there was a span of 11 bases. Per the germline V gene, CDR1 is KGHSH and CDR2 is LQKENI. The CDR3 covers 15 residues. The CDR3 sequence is CASSPPGDPNYGYTF. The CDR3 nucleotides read TGTGCCAGCTCACCCCCAGGGGATCCTAACTATGGCTACACCTTC.

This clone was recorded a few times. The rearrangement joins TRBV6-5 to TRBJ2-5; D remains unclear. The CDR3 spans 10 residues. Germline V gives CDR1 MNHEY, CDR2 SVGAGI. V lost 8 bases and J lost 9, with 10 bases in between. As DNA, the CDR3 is TGTGCCAGCGGAACTTCGTCCCAGTACTTC. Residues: CASGTSSQYF.

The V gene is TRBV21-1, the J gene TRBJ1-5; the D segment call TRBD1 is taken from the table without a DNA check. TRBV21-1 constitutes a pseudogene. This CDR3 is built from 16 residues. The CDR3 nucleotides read TGTGCCAGCAGCAGAGGGGACAGGGGTTTGGGTCAGCCCCAGCATTTT. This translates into CASSRGDRGLGQPQHF.

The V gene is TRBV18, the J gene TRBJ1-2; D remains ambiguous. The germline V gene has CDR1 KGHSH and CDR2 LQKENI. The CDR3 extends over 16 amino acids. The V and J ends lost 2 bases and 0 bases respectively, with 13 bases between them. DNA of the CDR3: TGTGCCAGCTCACCAGAACTGGACCCTACTAACTATGGCTACACCTTC. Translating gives CASSPELDPTNYGYTF.

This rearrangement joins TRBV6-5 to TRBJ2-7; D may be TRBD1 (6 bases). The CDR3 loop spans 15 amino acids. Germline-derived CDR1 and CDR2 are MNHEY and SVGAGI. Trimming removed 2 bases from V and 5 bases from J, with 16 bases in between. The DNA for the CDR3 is TGTGCCAGCAGTTACGGGCTTACAGGGAGCGACGAGCAGTACTTC. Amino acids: CASSYGLTGSDEQYF.

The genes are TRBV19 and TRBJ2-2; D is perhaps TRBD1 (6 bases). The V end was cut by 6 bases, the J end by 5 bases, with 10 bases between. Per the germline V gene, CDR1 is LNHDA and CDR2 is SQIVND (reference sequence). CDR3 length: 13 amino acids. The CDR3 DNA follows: TGTGCCAGTAGCCCTGGGACAACCGGGGAGCTGTTTTTT. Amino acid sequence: CASSPGTTGELFF.

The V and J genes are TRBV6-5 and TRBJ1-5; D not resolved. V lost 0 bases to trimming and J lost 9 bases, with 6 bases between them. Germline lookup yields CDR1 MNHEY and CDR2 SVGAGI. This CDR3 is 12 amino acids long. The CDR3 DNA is TGTGCCAGCAGTTACTCCTCCGGGCCCCAGCATTTT. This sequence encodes CASSYSSGPQHF.

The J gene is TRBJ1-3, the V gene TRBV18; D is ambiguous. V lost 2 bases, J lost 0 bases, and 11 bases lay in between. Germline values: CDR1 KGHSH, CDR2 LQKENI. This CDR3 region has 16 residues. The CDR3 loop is CASSPRTRISGNTIYF. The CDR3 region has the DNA TGTGCCAGCTCACCAAGGACTCGGATCTCTGGAAACACCATATATTTT.

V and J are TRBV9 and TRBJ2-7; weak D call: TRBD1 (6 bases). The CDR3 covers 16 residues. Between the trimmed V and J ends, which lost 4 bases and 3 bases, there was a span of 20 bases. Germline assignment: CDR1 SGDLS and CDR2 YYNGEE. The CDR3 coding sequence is TGTGCCAGCAGCCCCAGACAGGCCTCGGCTGGCTACGAGCAGTACTTC. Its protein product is CASSPRQASAGYEQYF. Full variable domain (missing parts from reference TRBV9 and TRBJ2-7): DSGVTQTPKHLITATGQRVTLRCSPRSGDLSVYWYQQSLDQGLQFLIQYYNGEERAKGNILERFSAQQFPDLHSELNLSSLELGDSALYFCASSPRQASAGYEQYFGPGTRLTVT.

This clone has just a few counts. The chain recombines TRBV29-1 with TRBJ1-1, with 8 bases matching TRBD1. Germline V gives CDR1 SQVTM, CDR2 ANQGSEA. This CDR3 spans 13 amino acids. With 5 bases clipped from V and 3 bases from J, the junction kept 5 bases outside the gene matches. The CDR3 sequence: CSVKTGEDTEAFF. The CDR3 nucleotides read TGCAGCGTTAAGACAGGGGAGGACACTGAAGCTTTCTTT.

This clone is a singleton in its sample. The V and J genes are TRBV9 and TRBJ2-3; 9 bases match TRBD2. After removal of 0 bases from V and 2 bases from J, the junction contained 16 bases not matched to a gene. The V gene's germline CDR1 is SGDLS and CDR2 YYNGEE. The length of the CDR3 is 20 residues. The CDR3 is CASSVVGSGGYCRHTDTQYF. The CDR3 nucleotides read TGTGCCAGCAGCGTAGTGGGTAGCGGGGGCTACTGTAGGCACACAGATACGCAGTATTTT.

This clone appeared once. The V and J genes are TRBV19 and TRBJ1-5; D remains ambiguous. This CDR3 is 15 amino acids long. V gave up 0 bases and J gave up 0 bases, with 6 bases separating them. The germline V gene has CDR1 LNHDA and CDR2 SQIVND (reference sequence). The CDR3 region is CASSIDGYSNQPQHF. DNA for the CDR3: TGTGCCAGTAGTATAGATGGGTATAGCAATCAGCCCCAGCATTTT. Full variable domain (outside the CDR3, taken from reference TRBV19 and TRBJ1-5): DGGITQSPKYLFRKEGQNVTLSCEQNLNHDAMYWYRQDPGQGLRLIYYSQIVNDFQKGDIAEGYSVSREKKESFPLTVTSAQKNPTAFYLCASSIDGYSNQPQHFGDGTRLSIL.

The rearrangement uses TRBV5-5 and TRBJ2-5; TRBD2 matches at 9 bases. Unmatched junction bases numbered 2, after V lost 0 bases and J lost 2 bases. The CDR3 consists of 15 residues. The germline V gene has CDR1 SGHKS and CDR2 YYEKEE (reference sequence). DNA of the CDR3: TGTGCCAGCAGCTTGGGCGGGGGGGCACAAGAGACCCAGTACTTC. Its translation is CASSLGGGAQETQYF. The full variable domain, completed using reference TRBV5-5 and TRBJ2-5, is DAGVTQSPTHLIKTRGQQVTLRCSPISGHKSVSWYQQVLGQGPQFIFQYYEKEERGRGNFPDRFSARQFPNYSSELNVNALLLGDSALYLCASSLGGGAQETQYFGPGTRLLVL.

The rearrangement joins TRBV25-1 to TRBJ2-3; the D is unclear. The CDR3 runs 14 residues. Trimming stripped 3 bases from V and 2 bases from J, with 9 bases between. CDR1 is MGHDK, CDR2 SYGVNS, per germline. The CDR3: CASSDPWTTDTQYF. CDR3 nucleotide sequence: TGTGCCAGCAGTGACCCCTGGACCACAGATACGCAGTATTTT. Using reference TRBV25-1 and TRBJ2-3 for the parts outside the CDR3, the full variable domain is EADIYQTPRYLVIGTGKKITLECSQTMGHDKMYWYQQDPGMELHLIHYSYGVNSTEKGDLSSESTVSRIRTEHFPLTLESARPSHTSQYLCASSDPWTTDTQYFGPGTRLTVL.

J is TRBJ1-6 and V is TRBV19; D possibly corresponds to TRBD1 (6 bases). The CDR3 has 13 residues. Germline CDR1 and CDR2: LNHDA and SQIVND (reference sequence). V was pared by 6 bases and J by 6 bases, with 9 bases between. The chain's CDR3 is CASSIQGNSPLHF. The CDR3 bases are TGTGCCAGTAGCATACAGGGTAATTCACCCCTCCACTTT. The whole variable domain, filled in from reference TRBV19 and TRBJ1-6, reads DGGITQSPKYLFRKEGQNVTLSCEQNLNHDAMYWYRQDPGQGLRLIYYSQIVNDFQKGDIAEGYSVSREKKESFPLTVTSAQKNPTAFYLCASSIQGNSPLHFGNGTRLTVT.

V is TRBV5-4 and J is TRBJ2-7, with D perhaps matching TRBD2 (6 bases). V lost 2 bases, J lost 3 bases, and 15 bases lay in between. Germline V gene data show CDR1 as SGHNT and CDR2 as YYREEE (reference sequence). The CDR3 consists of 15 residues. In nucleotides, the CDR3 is TGTGCCAGCAGCTTTTCTCAAGGAGGGAACTACGAGCAGTACTTC. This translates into CASSFSQGGNYEQYF.

The CDR3, as DNA: TGTGCCAGCAGCGTAGAAGGGGAATCAAATTCACCCCTCCACTTT. It encodes CASSVEGESNSPLHF. The rearrangement links TRBV9 to TRBJ1-6; maybe TRBD1 (5 bases). CDR3 size: 15 residues. With 0 bases removed from V and 7 bases from J, the gap between germline ends came to 11 bases. Germline values: CDR1 SGDLS, CDR2 YYNGEE. The full variable domain, its missing parts supplied by reference TRBV9 and TRBJ1-6, is DSGVTQTPKHLITATGQRVTLRCSPRSGDLSVYWYQQSLDQGLQFLIQYYNGEERAKGNILERFSAQQFPDLHSELNLSSLELGDSALYFCASSVEGESNSPLHFGNGTRLTVT.

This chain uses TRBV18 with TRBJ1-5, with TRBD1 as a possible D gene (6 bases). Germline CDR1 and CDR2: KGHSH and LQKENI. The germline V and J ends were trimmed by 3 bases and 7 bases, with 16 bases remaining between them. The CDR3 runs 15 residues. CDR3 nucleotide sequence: TGTGCCAGCTCACCGCGCCAGGGGTTAGGGCAGCCCCAGCATTTT. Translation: CASSPRQGLGQPQHF.

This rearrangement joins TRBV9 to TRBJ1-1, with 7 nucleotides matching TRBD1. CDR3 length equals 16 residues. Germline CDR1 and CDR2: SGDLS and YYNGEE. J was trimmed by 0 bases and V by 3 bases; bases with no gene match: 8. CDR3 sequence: CASSAQGGSMNTEAFF. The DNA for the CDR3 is TGTGCCAGCAGCGCCCAGGGGGGAAGCATGAACACTGAAGCTTTCTTT.

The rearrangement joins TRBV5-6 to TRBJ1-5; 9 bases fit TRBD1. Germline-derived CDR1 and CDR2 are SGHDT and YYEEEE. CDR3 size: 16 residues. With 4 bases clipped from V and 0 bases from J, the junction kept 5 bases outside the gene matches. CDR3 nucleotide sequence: TGTGCCAGCAGCGAACAGGGGGCGACTAGCAATCAGCCCCAGCATTTT. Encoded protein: CASSEQGATSNQPQHF.

The CDR3 DNA reads as TGCAGCGTGGGACAGGCAATAGTAGATACGCAGTATTTT. Its protein is CSVGQAIVDTQYF. The chain uses TRBV29-1 and TRBJ2-3; 8 bases are shared with TRBD1. The length of the CDR3 is 13 residues. Trimming at V came to 6 bases and at J to 5 bases, leaving 7 bases not matched to a gene. Germline CDR1 and CDR2: SQVTM and ANQGSEA.